This paragraph reports one TCR beta chain. The data were obtained in a study of OX40 agonist ivuxolimab in advanced cancers. Produced via immunoSEQ multiplex PCR; TCRdb's table is partial and in-frame only. The sample has 99,000 or so clones, less than 85% seen once. The origin of this receptor is an adult with an advanced solid tumor such as melanoma, head and neck, liver or kidney cancer. Sequenced material: CD4+ or CD8+ T cells sorted from blood, taken in a trial of the OX40 agonist ivuxolimab.

The CDR3 protein is CASSPSPGNYGYTF. CDR3 DNA sequence: TGTGCCAGCAGCCCGTCGCCGGGGAACTATGGCTACACCTTC. This sequence joins TRBV5-8 and TRBJ1-2; the D is unclear. Deletions cut 4 bases from V and 2 bases from J, with 12 bases between. Germline V CDR1 and CDR2: SGHTS, YDEGEE. This CDR3 is built from 14 residues.